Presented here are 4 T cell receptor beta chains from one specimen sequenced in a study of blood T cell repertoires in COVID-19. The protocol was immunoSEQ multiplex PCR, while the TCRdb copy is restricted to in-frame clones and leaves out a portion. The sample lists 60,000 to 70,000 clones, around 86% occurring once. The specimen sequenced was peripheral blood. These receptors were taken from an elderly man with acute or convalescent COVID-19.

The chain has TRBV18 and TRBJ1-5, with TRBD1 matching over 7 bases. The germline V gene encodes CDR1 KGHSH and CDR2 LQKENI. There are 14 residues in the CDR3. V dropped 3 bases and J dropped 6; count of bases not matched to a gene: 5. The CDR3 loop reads CASSPQTGTQPQHF. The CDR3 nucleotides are TGTGCCAGCTCACCTCAGACAGGGACTCAGCCCCAGCATTTT.

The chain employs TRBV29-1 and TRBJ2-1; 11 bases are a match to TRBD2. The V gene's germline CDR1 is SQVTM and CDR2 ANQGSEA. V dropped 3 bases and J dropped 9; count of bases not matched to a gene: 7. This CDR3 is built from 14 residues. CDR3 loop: CSVDETSGTLEQFF. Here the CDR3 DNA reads TGCAGCGTTGATGAGACTAGCGGGACACTTGAGCAGTTCTTC.

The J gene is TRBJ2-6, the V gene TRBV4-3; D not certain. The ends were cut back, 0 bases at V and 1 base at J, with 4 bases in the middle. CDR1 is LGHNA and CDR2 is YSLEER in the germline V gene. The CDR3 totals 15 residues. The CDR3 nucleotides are TGCGCCAGCAGCCAAGAGAGATCTGGGGCCAACGTCCTGACTTTC. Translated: CASSQERSGANVLTF.

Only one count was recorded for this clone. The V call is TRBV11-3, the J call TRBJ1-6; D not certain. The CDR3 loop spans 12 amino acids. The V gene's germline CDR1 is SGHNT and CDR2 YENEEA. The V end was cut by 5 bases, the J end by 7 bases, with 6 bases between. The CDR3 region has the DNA TGTGCCAGCAGCGCGCGGAATTCACCCCTCCACTTT. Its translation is CASSARNSPLHF.